Listed below are T cell receptor beta chains from one sample, sequenced in a study of early T cells in non-severe SARS-CoV-2 infection. TCRdb re-analysed the 5' RACE reads in MiXCR, keeping a single row per CDR3 protein. There are about 35,000 distinct CDR3 sequences in the sample; approximately 8.7% occur only once, and around an eighth lies in the top ten. The sample was whole blood, taken at baseline. Receptor source: an adult who was a healthcare worker with PCR-confirmed SARS-CoV-2 infection or an uninfected control (not recorded which). CDR3s include the opening cysteine and the closing phenylalanine or tryptophan. The D gene is left open where the match is weak. Some rows have no size entry. The others give once, few or many, or a class for an expanded clone.

d_call j_call clone_size v_call cdr3_aa cdr3_nt
. TRBJ1-3 . TRBV13 CASSTRRRMSSGNTIYF TGTGCCAGCAGCACACGCAGACGGATGAGCTCTGGAAACACCATATATTTT
. TRBJ2-7 many TRBV7-6 CASSLTTGRDYEQYF TGTGCCAGCAGCTTGACGACAGGGAGGGACTACGAGCAGTACTTC
. TRBJ2-1 many TRBV6-6 CASSLGGANEQFF TGTGCCAGCAGTTTAGGTGGGGCTAATGAGCAGTTCTTC
. TRBJ2-2 many TRBV28 CASITHVTGELFF TGTGCCAGCATTACCCATGTCACCGGGGAGCTGTTTTTT
TRBD1 TRBJ1-5 . TRBV19 CASRTTGGHNQPQHF TGTGCCAGTAGAACTACAGGGGGCCACAATCAGCCCCAGCATTTT
. TRBJ1-1 . TRBV29-1 CSARELDTEAFF TGCAGCGCCAGGGAGCTTGACACTGAAGCTTTCTTT
. TRBJ1-2 few TRBV20-1 CSARVSVGAFTF TGCAGTGCTAGAGTCTCCGTCGGGGCGTTCACCTTC
. TRBJ2-1 few TRBV11-2 CASSLANSHNEQFF TGTGCCAGCAGCTTAGCAAACTCCCACAATGAGCAGTTCTTC
. TRBJ1-5 . TRBV6-6 CASSREGIGQPQHF TGTGCCAGCAGTAGAGAGGGGATAGGACAGCCCCAGCATTTT
. TRBJ2-4 . TRBV7-9 CASSHTAQGLAKNIQYF TGTGCCAGCAGTCATACAGCGCAGGGACTAGCCAAAAACATTCAGTACTTC
. TRBJ2-7 few TRBV7-9 CASSDGNSYEQYF TGTGCCAGCAGTGACGGGAACTCCTACGAGCAGTACTTC
. TRBJ1-2 many TRBV10-2 CASSEVTGIGYTF TGCGCCAGCAGTGAGGTAACAGGGATTGGCTACACCTTC
. TRBJ1-5 many TRBV7-2 CASSLERGLNQPQHF TGTGCCAGCAGCTTAGAGCGGGGGCTCAATCAGCCCCAGCATTTT
. TRBJ1-4 . TRBV20-1 CSTGTTNEKLFF TGCAGCACAGGAACAACTAATGAAAAACTGTTTTTT
TRBD1 TRBJ2-7 . TRBV25-1 CASSEWGTGHKQYF TGTGCCAGCAGTGAATGGGGGACAGGCCACAAGCAGTACTTC
. TRBJ2-7 many TRBV9 CASSPVSGGLEQYF TGTGCCAGCAGCCCCGTGTCTGGGGGACTCGAGCAGTACTTC
. TRBJ2-7 . TRBV7-9 CASSLMPYEQYF TGTGCCAGCAGCTTAATGCCCTACGAGCAGTACTTC
TRBD1 TRBJ1-2 few TRBV5-5 CASSPGQGPRGYTF TGTGCCAGCAGCCCCGGACAGGGCCCGCGGGGCTACACCTTC
. TRBJ2-2 . TRBV7-3 CASSFDGGRTGELFF TGTGCCAGCAGCTTCGACGGGGGCCGCACCGGGGAGCTGTTTTTT
TRBD1 TRBJ1-4 few TRBV7-2 CASSHWGQQATNEKLFF TGTGCCAGCAGCCATTGGGGACAGCAAGCAACTAATGAAAAACTGTTTTTT
TRBD2 TRBJ2-3 few TRBV7-9 CASSSKFGGAPIDTQYF TGTGCCAGCAGCTCCAAATTCGGGGGGGCCCCTATAGATACGCAGTATTTT
TRBD2 TRBJ2-7 few TRBV20-1 CSAGERGVVDEQYF TGCAGTGCTGGCGAGCGGGGGGTAGTGGATGAGCAGTACTTC
. TRBJ1-1 few TRBV6-2/TRBV6-3 CASTMDRSNTEAFF TGTGCCAGCACCATGGACAGATCGAACACTGAAGCTTTCTTT
TRBD2 TRBJ2-1 few TRBV6-6 CASSYGGGNNEQFF TGTGCCAGCAGTTATGGCGGGGGGAACAATGAGCAGTTCTTC
. TRBJ1-2 few TRBV6-2/TRBV6-3 CASSYGGASYTF TGTGCCAGCAGTTACGGTGGGGCGTCATACACCTTC
. TRBJ1-3 many TRBV7-2 CASSQIPGPTSGNTIYF TGTGCCAGCAGCCAAATCCCGGGACCTACCTCTGGAAACACCATATATTTT
. TRBJ1-1 few TRBV5-6 CASSFSDNTEAFF TGTGCCAGCAGCTTTTCAGACAACACTGAAGCTTTCTTT
. TRBJ1-5 many TRBV5-5 CASSLDRMGQPQHF TGTGCCAGCAGCCTTGACAGGATGGGGCAGCCCCAGCATTTT
TRBD2 TRBJ2-1 many TRBV6-4 CASSDGLAGGQFF TGTGCCAGCAGTGACGGACTAGCGGGGGGGCAGTTCTTC
TRBD1 TRBJ1-6 . TRBV4-1 CASSPLVGQGVSPLHF TGCGCCAGCAGCCCCCTGGTAGGGCAGGGGGTTTCACCCCTCCACTTT
. TRBJ2-7 many TRBV10-1 CASSDGLTYEQYF TGCGCCAGCAGTGACGGCCTAACCTACGAGCAGTACTTC
. TRBJ1-2 many TRBV5-4 CASSLAVSGVGYTF TGTGCCAGCAGCTTGGCCGTTTCGGGGGTCGGCTACACCTTC
. TRBJ2-1 . TRBV28 CASSLGGVQFF TGTGCCAGCAGTTTAGGGGGAGTGCAGTTCTTC
. TRBJ1-5 many TRBV27 CASSLSLQGQPQHF TGTGCCAGCAGTTTATCGCTGCAGGGTCAGCCCCAGCATTTT
. TRBJ2-7 . TRBV4-1 CASSQEPLSSYEQYF TGCGCCAGCAGCCAAGAACCCCTTAGCTCCTACGAGCAGTACTTC
. TRBJ1-6 . TRBV6-6 CASSYSPGQTTSPLHF TGTGCCAGCAGTTACTCACCGGGACAAACAACGTCACCCCTCCACTTT
. TRBJ2-5 few TRBV5-5 CASNLARFGETQYF TGTGCCAGCAACTTGGCTAGGTTTGGGGAGACCCAGTACTTC
. TRBJ2-1 few TRBV15 CATTSRGSSYNEQFF TGTGCCACCACTTCCAGGGGAAGCTCCTACAATGAGCAGTTCTTC
TRBD1 TRBJ1-5 . TRBV11-2 CASSTNTGGNQPQHF TGTGCCAGCAGCACAAACACAGGGGGCAATCAGCCCCAGCATTTT
. TRBJ1-6 few TRBV7-5 CISVSEASSGQNNYNSPLHF .
. TRBJ2-1 . TRBV29-1 CSGTDGSAFSYNEQFF TGCAGCGGGACCGACGGGAGCGCTTTCTCCTACAATGAGCAGTTCTTC
. TRBJ1-5 . TRBV29-1 CSAKEGQGIGQPQHF TGCAGCGCCAAAGAGGGCCAGGGGATAGGTCAGCCCCAGCATTTT
. TRBJ2-1 . TRBV20-1 CSAPTRVNEQFF TGCAGTGCCCCGACACGGGTCAATGAGCAGTTCTTC
. TRBJ2-7 many TRBV10-2 CASSDGGEQYF TGCGCCAGCAGTGACGGTGGCGAGCAGTACTTC
. TRBJ2-6 few TRBV2 CASSERGDSSGANVLTF TGTGCCAGCAGTGAACGAGGGGACTCGAGTGGGGCCAACGTCCTGACTTTC
. TRBJ2-7 . TRBV6-1 CASNPRPIYEQYF TGTGCCAGCAACCCGCGGCCGATCTACGAGCAGTACTTC
. TRBJ2-1 many TRBV21-1 CASSKASWGSSYNEQFF TGTGCCAGCAGCAAAGCGTCGTGGGGGTCGTCCTACAATGAGCAGTTCTTC
. TRBJ1-1 many TRBV30 CAWSPTGTTEAFF TGTGCCTGGAGTCCCACAGGGACTACTGAAGCTTTCTTT
. TRBJ1-2 . TRBV25-1 CASSAGVGRMAYGYTF TGTGCCAGCAGTGCAGGTGTGGGCAGGATGGCCTATGGCTACACCTTC
. TRBJ1-3 . TRBV18 CVSSSGVGDTIYF TGTGTCAGCTCATCGGGGGTTGGTGACACCATATATTTT
. TRBJ2-3 many TRBV6-5 CASSLLGAIDTQYF TGTGCCAGCAGCCTATTAGGGGCCATCGATACGCAGTATTTT
. TRBJ1-6 few TRBV20-1 CSAREGGSYNSPLHF TGCAGTGCCCGAGAGGGGGGATCCTATAATTCACCCCTCCACTTT
TRBD1 TRBJ2-7 . TRBV6-5 CASSYSMFGTGSYEQYF TGTGCCAGCAGTTACTCGATGTTTGGGACAGGGTCCTACGAGCAGTACTTC